These 3 T cell receptor beta chains were all obtained from the same sample, sequenced in a study of beta chain features in type 1 diabetes. The investigators reverse transcribed all of the isolated RNA, so they sequenced expressed TCRB transcripts. Repertoires were generated with immunoSEQ multiplex PCR, while TCRdb's copy carries only in-frame clones and drops some. The data show hundreds of thousands of clones, roughly 13% seen once. No antigen has been identified for these receptors. General study results and limits: Moderate but significant shortening of TCRB CDR3s was recorded in all four CD4+ subsets from Type 1 diabetes patients.

Sequenced input: naive CD4+ T cells from blood. The source is a man younger than 35 with type 1 diabetes.

The gene calls are TRBV7-2 and TRBJ1-1; D not resolved. The CDR3 has 13 residues. V lost 4 bases and J 7 bases, leaving 13 bases between the germline ends. Germline CDR1 reads SGHTA; CDR2 reads FQGNSA. CDR3 in amino acids: CASSSQEGLEAFF. The CDR3 DNA sequence: TGTGCCAGCAGCTCCCAAGAAGGACTTGAAGCTTTCTTT.

A few counts support this clone. Distinct nucleotide sequences in the sample also encode this CDR3. The genes are TRBV29-1 and TRBJ1-5; D unclear. CDR3 length equals 13 residues. Germline CDR1 is SQVTM and CDR2 is ANQGSEA. V gave up 6 bases and J gave up 0 bases, with 9 bases separating them. The CDR3 protein is CSVGGNSNQPQHF. CDR3 bases: TGCAGCGTGGGAGGGAATAGCAATCAGCCCCAGCATTTT.

This clone was detected only a few times. The rearrangement uses TRBV14 and TRBJ2-3, with 11 nucleotides matching TRBD2. Germline trimming cut 4 bases from V and 5 bases from J; bases unmatched to any gene: 5. From germline, CDR1 is SGHDN and CDR2 FVKESK. This CDR3 is 15 amino acids long. CDR3 coding DNA: TGTGCCAGCAGCCCGCTTGGGACTAGCGGAGATACGCAGTATTTT. Translation gives CASSPLGTSGDTQYF.